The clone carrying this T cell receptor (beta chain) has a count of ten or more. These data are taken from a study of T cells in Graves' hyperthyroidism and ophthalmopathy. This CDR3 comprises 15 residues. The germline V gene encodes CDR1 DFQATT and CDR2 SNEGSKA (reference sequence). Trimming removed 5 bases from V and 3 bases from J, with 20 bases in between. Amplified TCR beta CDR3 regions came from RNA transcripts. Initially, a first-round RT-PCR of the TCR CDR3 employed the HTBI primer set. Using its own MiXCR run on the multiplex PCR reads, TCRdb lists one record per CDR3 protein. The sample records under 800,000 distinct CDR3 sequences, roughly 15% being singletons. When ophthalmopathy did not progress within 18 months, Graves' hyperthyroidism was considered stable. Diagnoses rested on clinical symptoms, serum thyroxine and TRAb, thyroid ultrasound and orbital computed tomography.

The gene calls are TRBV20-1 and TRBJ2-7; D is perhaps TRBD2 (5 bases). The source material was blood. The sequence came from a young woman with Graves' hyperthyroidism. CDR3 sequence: CSAPVTRWGYYEQYF. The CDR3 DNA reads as TGCAGTGCTCCCGTTACTAGATGGGGATACTACGAGCAGTACTTC.